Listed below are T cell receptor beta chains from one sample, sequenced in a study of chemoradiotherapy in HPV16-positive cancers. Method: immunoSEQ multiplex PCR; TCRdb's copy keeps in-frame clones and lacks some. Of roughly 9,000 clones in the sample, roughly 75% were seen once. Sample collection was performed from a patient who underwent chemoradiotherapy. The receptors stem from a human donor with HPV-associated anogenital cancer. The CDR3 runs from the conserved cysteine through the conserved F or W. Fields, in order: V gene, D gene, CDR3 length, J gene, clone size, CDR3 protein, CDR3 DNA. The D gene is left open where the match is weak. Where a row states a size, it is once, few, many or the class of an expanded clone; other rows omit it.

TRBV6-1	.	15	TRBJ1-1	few	CASSEAARGGTEAFF	TGTGCCAGCAGTGAAGCAGCCAGGGGAGGGACTGAAGCTTTCTTT
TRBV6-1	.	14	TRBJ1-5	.	CASILTHPGQPQHF	TGTGCCAGCATTCTCACCCACCCGGGTCAGCCCCAGCATTTT
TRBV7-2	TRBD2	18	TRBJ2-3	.	CASSPPTSGGGYTDTQYF	TGTGCCAGCAGCCCTCCGACTAGCGGGGGGGGGTACACAGATACGCAGTATTTT
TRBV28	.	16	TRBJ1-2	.	CASSPGTVYVLYGYTF	TGTGCCAGCAGCCCCGGCACGGTGTACGTCTTGTATGGCTACACCTTC
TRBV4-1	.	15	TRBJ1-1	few	CASSQAKASNTEAFF	TGCGCCAGCAGCCAAGCCAAGGCGAGTAACACTGAAGCTTTCTTT
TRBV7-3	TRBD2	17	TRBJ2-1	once	CASSPRAGGASYNEQFF	TGTGCCAGCAGCCCGCGCGCGGGGGGCGCTTCCTACAATGAGCAGTTCTTC
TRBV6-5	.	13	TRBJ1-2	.	CASRGLREGGYTF	TGTGCCAGCAGGGGTCTAAGGGAAGGTGGCTACACCTTC
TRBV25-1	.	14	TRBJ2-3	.	CASSIVGETDTQYF	TGTGCCAGCAGTATAGTCGGGGAGACAGATACGCAGTATTTT
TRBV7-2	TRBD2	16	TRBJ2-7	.	CASSPQTSGGQYEQYF	TGTGCCAGCAGCCCCCAGACTAGCGGGGGACAATACGAGCAGTACTTC
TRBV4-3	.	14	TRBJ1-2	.	CASSQVHGRYGYTF	TGCGCCAGCAGCCAAGTCCACGGGCGCTATGGCTACACCTTC
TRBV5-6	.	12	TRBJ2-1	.	CASSRTSHEQFF	TGTGCCAGCAGCCGTACGTCGCATGAGCAGTTCTTC
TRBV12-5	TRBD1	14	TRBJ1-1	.	CANDSGTGVTEAFF	TGTGCTAATGATTCCGGGACAGGGGTCACTGAAGCTTTCTTT
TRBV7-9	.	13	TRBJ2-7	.	CASSSGRGDEQYF	TGTGCCAGCAGCTCGGGCCGAGGGGACGAGCAGTACTTC
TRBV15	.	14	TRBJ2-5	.	CATSSLGRDETQYF	TGTGCCACCAGCAGCCTTGGGCGGGATGAGACCCAGTACTTC
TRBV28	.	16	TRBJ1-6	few	CASSLTRGPTDSPLHF	TGTGCCAGCAGTCTGACCCGGGGACCAACAGATTCACCCCTCCACTTT
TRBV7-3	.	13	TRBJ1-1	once	CASSLMGTTEAFF	TGTGCCAGCAGCTTAATGGGAACTACTGAAGCTTTCTTT
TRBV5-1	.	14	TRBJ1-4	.	CASSPGRGLEKLFF	TGCGCCAGCAGCCCAGGCCGGGGGCTGGAAAAACTGTTTTTT
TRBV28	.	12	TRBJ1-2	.	CASRWDPYGYTF	TGTGCCAGCAGGTGGGACCCCTATGGCTACACCTTC
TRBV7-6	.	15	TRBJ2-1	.	CASSLRDDPRNEQFF	TGTGCCAGCAGCCTAAGGGACGACCCACGCAATGAGCAGTTCTTC
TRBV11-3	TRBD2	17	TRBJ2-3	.	CASSLDTGLAATDTQYF	TGTGCCAGCAGCTTAGATACAGGACTAGCGGCCACAGATACGCAGTATTTT
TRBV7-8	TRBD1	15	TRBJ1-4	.	CASRRQGATNEKLFF	TGTGCCAGCAGGAGACAGGGTGCAACTAATGAAAAACTGTTTTTT
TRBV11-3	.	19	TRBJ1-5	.	CASSFFGDHVSYSNQPQHF	TGTGCCAGCAGCTTTTTTGGCGATCACGTTTCTTATAGCAATCAGCCCCAGCATTTT
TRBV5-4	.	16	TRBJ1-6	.	CASSQEVGGAGSPLHF	TGTGCCAGCAGCCAAGAGGTAGGAGGGGCTGGTTCACCCCTCCACTTT
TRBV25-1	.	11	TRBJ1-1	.	CASSKDGRAFF	TGTGCCAGCAGTAAAGATGGTCGTGCTTTCTTT
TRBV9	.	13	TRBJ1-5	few	CASSVDPEQPQHF	TGTGCCAGCAGCGTAGATCCGGAGCAGCCCCAGCATTTT
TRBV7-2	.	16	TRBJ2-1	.	CASSPLTGHNYNEQFF	TGTGCCAGCAGCCCCCTGACAGGTCACAATTACAATGAGCAGTTCTTC
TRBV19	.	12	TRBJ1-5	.	CASSIDEQPQHF	TGTGCCAGTAGTATTGATGAGCAGCCCCAGCATTTT
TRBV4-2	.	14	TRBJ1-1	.	CASSQVQGNTEAFF	TGTGCCAGCAGCCAGGTACAGGGGAACACTGAAGCTTTCTTT